Listed here are 11 T cell receptor beta chains from one sample, sequenced in a study of T cell repertoires in cytomegalovirus infection. TCRdb analysed the reads with MiXCR anew, one entry per CDR3 protein. The sample contains approximately 700,000 distinct CDR3 sequences, about 40% of which appear only once. Sequenced: PBMCs. These receptors were taken from a human donor in good health (CMV status not recorded). Some clones in this sample may be carry-over from other donors' samples.

V usage is TRBV20-1 and J usage is TRBJ2-7; D perhaps matches TRBD2 (7 bases). V lost 3 bases to trimming and J lost 0 bases, with 18 bases between them. Germline CDR1 reads DFQATT; CDR2 reads SNEGSKA (reference sequence). The CDR3 has 16 residues. The CDR3 nucleotides read TGCAGTGCTAGTCGGGGGGCTAGCGTGAGCTCCTACGAGCAGTACTTC. Translating gives CSASRGASVSSYEQYF.

The chain has TRBV6-6 and TRBJ1-2; D possibly corresponds to TRBD1 (6 bases). V was clipped by 5 bases and J by 6 bases, with 13 bases between them. CDR3 length: 13 amino acids. Germline loops: CDR1 MNHNY, CDR2 SVGAGI (reference sequence). CDR3 region: CASSVGGRDGYTF. Here the CDR3 DNA reads TGTGCCAGCAGTGTGGGGGGGCGTGATGGCTACACCTTC.

This clonotype has at least ten counts. V gene TRBV7-2 combines with J gene TRBJ1-1, with D unclear. Trimming left V 1 base short and J 5 bases short, with 14 bases between. The CDR3 is made up of 15 amino acids. Germline CDR1 is SGHTA and CDR2 is FQGNSA. In DNA, the CDR3 is TGTGCCAGCAGCTTAGATCCGCTGGGGAGGACTGAAGCTTTCTTT. Protein sequence: CASSLDPLGRTEAFF.

This chain links TRBV4-2 with TRBJ1-2; a weak D match, TRBD1 (5 bases). This CDR3 has 15 residues. Trimming took 0 bases from V and 4 from J, leaving 12 bases between them. Germline V gene data show CDR1 as LGHNA and CDR2 as YNFKEQ. As DNA, the CDR3 is TGTGCCAGCAGCCAAGAGGAAGGGGAAACCTATGGCTACACCTTC. This sequence encodes CASSQEEGETYGYTF.

J is TRBJ1-1 and V is TRBV28, with D maybe TRBD1 (5 bases). Germline-derived CDR1 and CDR2 are MDHEN and SYDVKM. The CDR3 contains 12 residues. The V gene lost 0 bases and the J gene lost 8 bases, with 7 bases spanning the gap. CDR3 sequence (DNA): TGTGCCAGCAGTTTATGGGCAGGGGAAGCTTTCTTT. This gives the protein CASSLWAGEAFF.

The chain recombines TRBV28 with TRBJ1-5; 9 bases map to TRBD1. The CDR3 is 15 amino acids. Per germline, CDR1 MDHEN and CDR2 SYDVKM. V trimming: 5 bases; J trimming: 7 bases; junction bases outside the gene matches: 9. The CDR3 loop reads CASSGDRVGHQPQHF. CDR3 nucleotide sequence: TGTGCCAGCAGTGGGGACAGGGTGGGACACCAGCCCCAGCATTTT. Supplemented by reference TRBV28 and TRBJ1-5, the full variable domain reads DVKVTQSSRYLVKRTGEKVFLECVQDMDHENMFWYRQDPGLGLRLIYFSYDVKMKEKGDIPEGYSVSREKKERFSLILESASTNQTSMYLCASSGDRVGHQPQHFGDGTRLSIL.

This clonotype was detected many times. The genes are TRBV7-8 and TRBJ1-3; D unclear. Germline CDR1 reads SGHVS; CDR2 reads FQNEAQ. There are 16 residues in the CDR3. V lost 5 bases to trimming and J lost 4 bases, with 18 bases between them. The CDR3 nucleotides read TGTGCCAGCAGCCCCGTCGATCGTAGAACGGGAAACACCATATATTTT. It yields the protein CASSPVDRRTGNTIYF.

This clonotype was counted many times. The V and J genes are TRBV7-8 and TRBJ1-5, with 8 bases lining up with TRBD1. V was pared by 5 bases and J by 6 bases, with 6 bases of the junction left unmatched. From germline, CDR1 is SGHVS and CDR2 FQNEAQ. This CDR3 is built from 14 residues. CDR3 DNA sequence: TGTGCCAGCAGCATTGCAGGGGGCTCTCAGCCCCAGCATTTT. It specifies CASSIAGGSQPQHF.

This clonotype was counted many times. V is TRBV7-6 and J is TRBJ2-5; D remains ambiguous. The J call is in doubt because the DNA end fits TRBJ2-3 better. This CDR3 has 11 amino acids. Germline V gene lookup returns CDR1 SGHVS and CDR2 FNYEAQ. CDR3 nucleotides: TGTGCCAGCAGCTTAGATGCTACGCAGTATTTT. Its translation is CASSLDATQYF.

This rearrangement joins TRBV27 to TRBJ1-1, with TRBD1 as a possible D gene (5 bases). Germline V gene sequence: CDR1 MNHEY, CDR2 SMNVEV (reference sequence). The CDR3 is 13 amino acids. V shed 3 bases and J shed 6 bases, with 11 bases lying between them. The CDR3: CASSLAGDPEAFF. CDR3 DNA sequence: TGTGCCAGCAGTTTGGCCGGGGACCCTGAAGCTTTCTTT.

This chain connects TRBV7-2 to TRBJ1-6; D is unclear. Germline V gene data show CDR1 as SGHTA and CDR2 as FQGNSA. The CDR3 covers 13 residues. Trimming pared 5 bases from V and 12 bases from J, leaving 14 bases between. The CDR3 coding sequence is TGTGCCAGCAGCCCCCGCTTTGGCTTACCCCTCCACTTT. The encoded protein is CASSPRFGLPLHF.